Listed below are T cell receptor beta chains from one sample, sequenced in a study of T-cell reconstitution after alpha-beta-depleted transplantation in children. A single record per CDR3 protein comes from TCRdb applying MiXCR to the PCR reads. The data contain roughly 500,000 distinct CDR3 sequences, more than 9% of them seen just once; the ten biggest clones take up about 2.1%. The source material was PBMCs, sampled before TCRalphabeta/CD19-depleted stem cell transplant. These receptors all stem from a child aged 2 to 10 with inherited bone marrow failure, due to receive a stem cell transplant. CDR3s include the opening cysteine and the closing phenylalanine or tryptophan. A D gene is named only where the DNA matches it firmly. Part of the rows lack a size; the others show once, few, many or a class for expanded clones.

J | D | size | V | CDR3 | DNA
TRBJ2-1 | - | many | TRBV12-3/TRBV12-4 | CASSFGAGSYNEQFF | TGTGCCAGCAGTTTTGGGGCCGGCTCCTACAATGAGCAGTTCTTC
TRBJ2-1 | TRBD2 | - | TRBV18 | CASSPLGGRAGKNEQFF | TGTGCCAGCTCACCTCTTGGCGGGAGGGCCGGAAAGAATGAGCAGTTCTTC
TRBJ2-1 | - | many | TRBV12-3/TRBV12-4 | CASNSDYNEQFF | TGTGCCAGCAATAGCGACTACAATGAGCAGTTCTTC
TRBJ2-1 | TRBD2 | many | TRBV13 | CASSQEGGLVGEQFF | TGTGCCAGCAGCCAGGAGGGGGGACTAGTGGGTGAGCAGTTCTTC
TRBJ2-1 | TRBD2 | few | TRBV4-1 | CASSQDWASGSDEQFF | TGCGCCAGCAGCCAAGATTGGGCTAGCGGGAGCGATGAGCAGTTCTTC
TRBJ2-2 | TRBD1 | few | TRBV27 | CASSLWTGGPELNTGELFF | TGTGCCAGCAGTCTCTGGACAGGGGGCCCCGAATTGAACACCGGGGAGCTGTTTTTT
TRBJ2-6 | - | few | TRBV3-1 | CASCFSGGPPFSGANVLTF | TGTGCCAGCTGTTTCTCCGGTGGACCACCTTTCTCTGGGGCCAACGTCCTGACTTTC
TRBJ1-1 | - | few | TRBV6-1 | CASALLMNTEAFF | TGTGCCAGCGCCCTTCTCATGAACACTGAAGCTTTCTTT
TRBJ2-7 | - | - | TRBV10-3 | CAISGPGPSSSYEQYF | TGTGCCATCAGTGGGCCGGGACCGTCTAGCTCCTACGAGCAGTACTTC
TRBJ1-5 | - | many | TRBV12-3/TRBV12-4 | CASNLRADGNQPQHF | TGTGCCAGCAACCTCCGGGCCGATGGCAATCAGCCCCAGCATTTT
TRBJ2-5 | - | many | TRBV27 | CASSLIRGPQETQYF | TGTGCCAGCAGTTTAATCAGGGGCCCCCAAGAGACCCAGTACTTC
TRBJ2-1 | TRBD2 | many | TRBV14 | CASSQEIGGRARGEQFF | TGTGCCAGCAGCCAAGAGATCGGCGGGAGGGCCAGAGGGGAGCAGTTCTTC
TRBJ2-4 | - | - | TRBV18 | CASSPPGGRRTKNIQYF | TGTGCCAGCTCACCACCTGGGGGGCGCAGGACCAAAAACATTCAGTACTTC
TRBJ2-3 | - | many | TRBV20-1 | CSARVGPDTQYF | TGCAGTGCTAGAGTGGGGCCAGATACGCAGTATTTT
TRBJ1-2 | - | many | TRBV25-1 | CASSDSAGSYGYTF | TGTGCCAGCAGTGACTCCGCGGGCTCCTATGGCTACACCTTC
TRBJ1-5 | - | - | TRBV12-3/TRBV12-4 | CASSLGSRPVAQHF | TGTGCCAGCAGTTTAGGTAGCCGGCCCGTGGCCCAGCATTTT
TRBJ2-2 | - | many | TRBV7-9 | CASSFMVLAVTGELFF | TGTGCCAGCAGCTTTATGGTACTAGCCGTGACCGGGGAGCTGTTTTTT
TRBJ1-3 | - | many | TRBV28 | CATNPPAGNTIYF | TGTGCCACCAATCCCCCGGCCGGAAACACCATATATTTT
TRBJ2-5 | TRBD2 | - | TRBV12-3/TRBV12-4 | CASSVAGAPGTQYF | TGTGCCAGCAGTGTAGCGGGGGCACCAGGGACCCAGTACTTC
TRBJ2-5 | TRBD2 | many | TRBV7-9 | CASSSGLAGGWQETQYF | TGTGCCAGCAGCTCTGGACTAGCGGGGGGGTGGCAAGAGACCCAGTACTTC
TRBJ2-1 | - | few | TRBV4-1 | CASSQEWREVSQQFF | TGCGCCAGCAGCCAAGAGTGGAGGGAGGTAAGTCAGCAGTTCTTC
TRBJ2-1 | TRBD2 | few | TRBV18 | CASSPGTSGRDGSYNEQFF | TGTGCCAGCTCACCCGGGACTAGCGGGAGAGATGGCTCCTACAATGAGCAGTTCTTC
TRBJ2-5 | TRBD2 | many | TRBV12-3/TRBV12-4 | CASSQREQETQYF | TGTGCCAGCAGTCAGCGGGAACAAGAGACCCAGTACTTC
TRBJ2-5 | TRBD2 | few | TRBV5-1 | CASSLGLAGDRETQYF | TGCGCCAGCAGCTTGGGTCTGGCGGGAGATAGGGAGACCCAGTACTTC
TRBJ2-7 | TRBD2 | few | TRBV12-3/TRBV12-4 | CASRGTSHVYEQYF | TGTGCCAGCAGAGGGACTAGCCACGTGTACGAGCAGTACTTC
TRBJ1-2 | - | many | TRBV20-1 | CSAREILDGYTF | TGCAGTGCTAGAGAGATACTGGATGGCTACACCTTC
TRBJ2-7 | - | few | TRBV20-1 | CSARARATYYEQYF | TGCAGTGCTAGAGCTCGAGCGACTTACTACGAGCAGTACTTC
TRBJ2-1 | TRBD2 | many | TRBV7-2 | CASSRSRDYDEQFF | TGTGCCAGCAGCAGGTCCCGGGACTATGATGAGCAGTTCTTC
TRBJ1-4 | - | many | TRBV27 | CASSLSMATISYNEKLFF | TGTGCCAGCAGTTTATCGATGGCCACCATTAGCTATAATGAAAAACTGTTTTTT
TRBJ2-7 | TRBD2 | many | TRBV27 | CASSSGGGSYEQYF | TGTGCCAGCAGCTCGGGGGGTGGCTCCTACGAGCAGTACTTC
TRBJ2-5 | - | - | TRBV28 | CASSFLQGTFQETQYF | TGTGCCAGCAGTTTTTTACAGGGGACTTTTCAAGAGACCCAGTACTTC
TRBJ2-3 | TRBD2 | - | TRBV27 | CASSHGGELRTDTQYF | TGTGCCAGCAGTCACGGGGGGGAATTGCGCACAGATACGCAGTATTTT
TRBJ1-5 | TRBD1 | many | TRBV19 | CASSIGDRGSNQPQHF | TGTGCCAGTAGTATCGGTGACAGGGGTAGCAATCAGCCCCAGCATTTT
TRBJ1-2 | TRBD1 | many | TRBV4-3 | CASSQESWAGGYGYTF | TGCGCCAGCAGCCAAGAGAGTTGGGCAGGGGGATATGGCTACACCTTC
TRBJ2-7 | TRBD1 | many | TRBV12-3/TRBV12-4 | CASSFGQGYEQYF | TGTGCCAGCAGTTTCGGACAGGGGTACGAGCAGTACTTC
TRBJ2-3 | TRBD2 | many | TRBV12-3/TRBV12-4 | CASSFERGTTDTQYF | TGTGCCAGCAGTTTCGAGCGGGGCACCACAGATACGCAGTATTTT
TRBJ2-1 | - | - | TRBV27 | CASTIGLSSYNEQFF | TGTGCCAGCACAATCGGACTCAGCTCCTACAATGAGCAGTTCTTC
TRBJ2-1 | - | - | TRBV20-1 | CSASPPRAVSYNEQFF | TGCAGTGCTAGTCCCCCCAGGGCGGTTTCCTACAATGAGCAGTTCTTC
TRBJ1-2 | TRBD1 | many | TRBV27 | CASSLSPGTGLPYGYTF | TGTGCCAGCAGTTTATCACCCGGGACAGGGCTTCCCTATGGCTACACCTTC
TRBJ1-5 | - | many | TRBV20-1 | CSARESGSGRDLNQPQHF | TGCAGTGCTAGAGAAAGTGGAAGCGGCAGGGACCTTAATCAGCCCCAGCATTTT
TRBJ1-2 | - | - | TRBV11-2 | CASSPRLRRAGYGYTF | TGTGCCAGCAGCCCCAGGTTGAGAAGAGCGGGGTACGGCTACACCTTC
TRBJ2-1 | - | many | TRBV4-3 | CASSQDVGTIYNEQFF | TGCGCCAGCAGCCAAGATGTCGGCACTATCTACAATGAGCAGTTCTTC
TRBJ2-7 | - | many | TRBV27 | CASSLTRPPTSYEQYF | TGTGCCAGCAGTTTAACTAGACCCCCCACCTCCTACGAGCAGTACTTC
TRBJ2-1 | - | few | TRBV29-1 | CSVGGGPLSSYNEQFF | TGCAGCGTTGGTGGGGGTCCCCTTAGCTCCTACAATGAGCAGTTCTTC
TRBJ1-1 | - | many | TRBV10-3 | CAISEEETSNTEAFF | TGTGCCATCAGTGAGGAGGAGACCTCGAACACTGAAGCTTTCTTT
TRBJ1-2 | - | many | TRBV11-2 | CASSLSPTPNYGYTF | TGTGCCAGCAGCTTGTCCCCCACGCCTAACTATGGCTACACCTTC
TRBJ2-1 | - | many | TRBV20-1 | CSARVTATNEQFF | TGCAGTGCTAGAGTTACGGCCACCAATGAGCAGTTCTTC
TRBJ2-7 | - | many | TRBV7-9 | CASSLFGENEQYF | TGTGCCAGCAGCTTGTTTGGGGAGAACGAGCAGTACTTC
TRBJ2-1 | TRBD2 | few | TRBV12-3/TRBV12-4 | CANGRGHLDNEQFF | TGTGCCAACGGGAGGGGACACCTAGACAATGAGCAGTTCTTC
TRBJ2-5 | - | few | TRBV20-1 | CSVRDGGGETQYF | TGCAGTGTGCGGGACGGAGGGGGAGAGACCCAGTACTTC
TRBJ1-1 | - | - | TRBV20-1 | CRGMETEMNTEAFF | TGCCGGGGAATGGAAACGGAAATGAACACTGAAGCTTTCTTT
TRBJ1-1 | TRBD1 | many | TRBV20-1 | CSARLKGTGVTNTEAFF | TGCAGTGCTAGGCTAAAGGGGACAGGGGTAACGAACACTGAAGCTTTCTTT
TRBJ2-1 | - | many | TRBV20-1 | CSALRASRNEQFF | TGCAGTGCCCTCCGGGCCTCAAGGAATGAGCAGTTCTTC
TRBJ2-2 | - | many | TRBV4-1 | CASSKGVADTGELFF | TGCGCCAGCAGCAAAGGAGTCGCGGACACCGGGGAGCTGTTTTTT
TRBJ2-1 | TRBD2 | few | TRBV10-3 | CAISERLAGSSYNEQFF | TGTGCCATCAGTGAACGACTAGCGGGATCCTCCTACAATGAGCAGTTCTTC
TRBJ2-7 | - | many | TRBV7-7 | CASSLAATTEQYF | TGTGCTAGCAGCTTAGCGGCTACTACCGAGCAGTACTTC
TRBJ2-1 | TRBD2 | many | TRBV4-3 | CASSQGLRAGGPDEQFF | TGCGCCAGCAGCCAAGGGCTTCGTGCGGGAGGGCCGGATGAGCAGTTCTTC